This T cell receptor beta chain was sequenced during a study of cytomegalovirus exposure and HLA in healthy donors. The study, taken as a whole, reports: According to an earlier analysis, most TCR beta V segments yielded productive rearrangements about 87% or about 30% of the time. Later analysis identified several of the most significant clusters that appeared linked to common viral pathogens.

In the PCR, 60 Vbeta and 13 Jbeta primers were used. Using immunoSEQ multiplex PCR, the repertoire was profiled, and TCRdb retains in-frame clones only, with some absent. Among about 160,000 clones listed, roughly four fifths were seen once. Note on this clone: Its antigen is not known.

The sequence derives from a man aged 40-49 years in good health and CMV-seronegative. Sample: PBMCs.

Written as DNA, the CDR3 is TGCGCCAGCAGCCATCAGACGGGAGACGACACAGATACGCAGTATTTT. Protein sequence: CASSHQTGDDTDTQYF. The rearrangement links TRBV4-1 to TRBJ2-3; TRBD2 is a possible D gene (6 bases). CDR1 MGHRA and CDR2 YSYEKL come from the germline V gene. This CDR3 is 16 amino acids long. V shed 3 bases and J shed 2 bases, with 15 bases lying between them.